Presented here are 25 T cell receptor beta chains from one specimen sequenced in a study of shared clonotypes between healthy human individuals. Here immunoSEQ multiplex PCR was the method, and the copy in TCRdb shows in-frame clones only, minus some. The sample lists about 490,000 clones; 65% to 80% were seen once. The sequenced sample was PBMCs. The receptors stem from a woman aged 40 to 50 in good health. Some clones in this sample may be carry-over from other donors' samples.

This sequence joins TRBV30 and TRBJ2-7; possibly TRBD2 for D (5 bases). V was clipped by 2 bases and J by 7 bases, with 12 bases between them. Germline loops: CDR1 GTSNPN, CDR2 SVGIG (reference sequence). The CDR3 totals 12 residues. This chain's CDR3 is CAWSTSPGEQYF. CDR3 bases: TGTGCCTGGAGTACCTCTCCGGGAGAGCAGTACTTC.

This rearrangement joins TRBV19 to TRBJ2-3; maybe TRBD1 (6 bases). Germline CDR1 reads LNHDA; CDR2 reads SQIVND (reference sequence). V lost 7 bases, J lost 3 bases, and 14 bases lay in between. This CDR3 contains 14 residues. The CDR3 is CASTQGGGTDTQYF. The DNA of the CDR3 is TGTGCCAGTACCCAAGGGGGTGGTACAGATACGCAGTATTTT.

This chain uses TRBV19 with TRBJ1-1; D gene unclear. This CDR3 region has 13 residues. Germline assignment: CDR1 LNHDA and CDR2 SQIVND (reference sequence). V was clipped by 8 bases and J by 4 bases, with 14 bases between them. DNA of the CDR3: TGTGCCAGTTCACCGGGTTGGGGCACTGAAGCTTTCTTT. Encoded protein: CASSPGWGTEAFF.

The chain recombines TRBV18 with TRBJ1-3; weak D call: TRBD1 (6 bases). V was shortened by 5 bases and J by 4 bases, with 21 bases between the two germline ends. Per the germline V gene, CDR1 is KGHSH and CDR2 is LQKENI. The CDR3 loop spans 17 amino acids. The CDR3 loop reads CASSSSPGGREGNTIYF. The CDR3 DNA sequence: TGTGCCAGCTCAAGTTCTCCGGGGGGGCGAGAAGGAAACACCATATATTTT.

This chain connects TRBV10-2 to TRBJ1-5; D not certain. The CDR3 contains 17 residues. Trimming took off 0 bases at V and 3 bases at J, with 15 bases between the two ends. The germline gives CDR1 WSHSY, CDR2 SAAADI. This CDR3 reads CASSESTRAFDNQPQHF. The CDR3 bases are TGCGCCAGCAGTGAGTCGACTCGAGCATTTGACAATCAGCCCCAGCATTTT.

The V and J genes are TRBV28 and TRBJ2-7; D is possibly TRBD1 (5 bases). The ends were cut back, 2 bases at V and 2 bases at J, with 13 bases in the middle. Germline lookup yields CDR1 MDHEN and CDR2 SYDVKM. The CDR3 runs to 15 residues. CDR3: CASSLEAGNTYEQYF. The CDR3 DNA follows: TGTGCCAGCAGTTTAGAAGCAGGGAATACCTACGAGCAGTACTTC.

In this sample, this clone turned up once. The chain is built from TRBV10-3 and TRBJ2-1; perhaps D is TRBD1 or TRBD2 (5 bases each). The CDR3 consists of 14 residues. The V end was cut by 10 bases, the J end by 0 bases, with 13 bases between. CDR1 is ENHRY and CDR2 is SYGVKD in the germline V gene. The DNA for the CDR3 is TGTGCCAGTTCTCCAGGGAGCTCCTACAATGAGCAGTTCTTC. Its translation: CASSPGSSYNEQFF.

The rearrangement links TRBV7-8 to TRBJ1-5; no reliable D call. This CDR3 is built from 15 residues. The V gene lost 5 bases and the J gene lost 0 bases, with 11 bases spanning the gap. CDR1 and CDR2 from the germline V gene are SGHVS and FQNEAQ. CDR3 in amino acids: CASSERQNSNQPQHF. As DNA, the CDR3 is TGTGCCAGCAGCGAAAGGCAAAATAGCAATCAGCCCCAGCATTTT. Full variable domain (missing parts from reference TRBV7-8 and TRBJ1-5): GAGVSQSPRYKVAKRGQDVALRCDPISGHVSLFWYQQALGQGPEFLTYFQNEAQLDKSGLPSDRFFAERPEGSVSTLKIQRTQQEDSAVYLCASSERQNSNQPQHFGDGTRLSIL.

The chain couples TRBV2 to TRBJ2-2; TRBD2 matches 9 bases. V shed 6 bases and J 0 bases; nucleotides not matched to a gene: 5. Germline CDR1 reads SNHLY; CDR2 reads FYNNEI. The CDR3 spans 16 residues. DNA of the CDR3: TGTGCCAGCAGCCTAGCGGGATCAACGAACACCGGGGAGCTGTTTTTT. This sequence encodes CASSLAGSTNTGELFF.

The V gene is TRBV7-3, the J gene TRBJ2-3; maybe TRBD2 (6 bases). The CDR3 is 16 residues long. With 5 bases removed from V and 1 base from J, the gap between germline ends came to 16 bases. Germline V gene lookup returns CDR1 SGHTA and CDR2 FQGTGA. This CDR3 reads CASSPDGASGTDTQYF. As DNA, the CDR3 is TGTGCCAGCAGCCCGGATGGGGCTAGCGGCACAGATACGCAGTATTTT.

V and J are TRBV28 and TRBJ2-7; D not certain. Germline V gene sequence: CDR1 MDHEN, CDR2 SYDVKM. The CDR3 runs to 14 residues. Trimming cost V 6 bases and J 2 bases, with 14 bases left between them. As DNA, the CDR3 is TGTGCCAGCAGACTGAGCGTGAACGCCTACGAGCAGTACTTC. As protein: CASRLSVNAYEQYF.

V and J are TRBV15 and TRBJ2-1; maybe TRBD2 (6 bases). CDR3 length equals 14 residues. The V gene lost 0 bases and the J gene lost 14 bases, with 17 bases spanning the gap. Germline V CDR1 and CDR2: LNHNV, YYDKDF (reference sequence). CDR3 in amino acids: CATSRDPQIAAEFF. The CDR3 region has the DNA TGTGCCACCAGCAGAGATCCCCAAATAGCGGCTGAGTTCTTC.

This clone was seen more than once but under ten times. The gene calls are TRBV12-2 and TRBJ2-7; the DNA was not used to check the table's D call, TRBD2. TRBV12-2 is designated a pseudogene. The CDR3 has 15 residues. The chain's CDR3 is CASRFGTSTPYEQYF. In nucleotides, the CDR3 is TGTGCAAGTCGTTTTGGGACTAGCACTCCCTACGAGCAGTACTTC.

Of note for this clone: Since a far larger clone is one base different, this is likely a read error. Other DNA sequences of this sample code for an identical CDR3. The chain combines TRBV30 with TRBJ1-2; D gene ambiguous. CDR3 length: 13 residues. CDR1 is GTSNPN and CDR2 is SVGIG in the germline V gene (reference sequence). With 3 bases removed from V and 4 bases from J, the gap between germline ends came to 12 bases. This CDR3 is CAWSPGLSYGYTF. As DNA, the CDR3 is TGTGCCTGGAGCCCTGGCTTAAGCTATGGCTACACCTTC.

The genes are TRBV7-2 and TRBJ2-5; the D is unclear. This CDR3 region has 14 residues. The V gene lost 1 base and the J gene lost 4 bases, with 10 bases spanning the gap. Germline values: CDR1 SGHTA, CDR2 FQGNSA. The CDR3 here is CASSLVVVSETQYF. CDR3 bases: TGTGCCAGCAGCTTAGTAGTAGTGTCAGAGACCCAGTACTTC.

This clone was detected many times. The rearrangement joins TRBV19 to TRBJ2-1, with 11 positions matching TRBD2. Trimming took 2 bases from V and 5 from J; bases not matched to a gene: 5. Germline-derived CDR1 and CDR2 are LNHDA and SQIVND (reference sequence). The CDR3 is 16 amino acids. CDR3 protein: CASSILAGGGNNEQFF. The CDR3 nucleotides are TGTGCCAGTAGTATACTAGCGGGAGGTGGGAACAATGAGCAGTTCTTC.

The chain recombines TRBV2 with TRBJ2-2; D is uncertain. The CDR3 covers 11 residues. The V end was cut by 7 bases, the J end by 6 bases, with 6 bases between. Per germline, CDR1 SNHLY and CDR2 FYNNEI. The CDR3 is CASNDPGELFF. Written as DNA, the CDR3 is TGTGCCAGCAATGACCCCGGGGAGCTGTTTTTT. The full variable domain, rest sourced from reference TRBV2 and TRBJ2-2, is EPEVTQTPSHQVTQMGQEVILRCVPISNHLYFYWYRQILGQKVEFLVSFYNNEISEKSEIFDDQFSVERPDGSNFTLKIRSTKLEDSAMYFCASNDPGELFFGEGSRLTVL.

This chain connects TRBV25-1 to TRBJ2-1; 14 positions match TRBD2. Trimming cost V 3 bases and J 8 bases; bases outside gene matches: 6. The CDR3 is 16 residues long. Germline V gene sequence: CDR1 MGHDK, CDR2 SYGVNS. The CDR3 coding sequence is TGTGCCAGCAGTGATCTGACTAGCGGGAGGGCCCATGAGCAGTTCTTC. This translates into CASSDLTSGRAHEQFF.

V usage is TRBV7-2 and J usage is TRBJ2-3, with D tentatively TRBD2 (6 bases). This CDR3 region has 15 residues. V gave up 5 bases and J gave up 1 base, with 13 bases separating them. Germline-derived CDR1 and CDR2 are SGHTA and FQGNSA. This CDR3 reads CASSISGLRTDTQYF. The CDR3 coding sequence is TGTGCCAGCAGCATATCGGGACTCCGCACAGATACGCAGTATTTT.

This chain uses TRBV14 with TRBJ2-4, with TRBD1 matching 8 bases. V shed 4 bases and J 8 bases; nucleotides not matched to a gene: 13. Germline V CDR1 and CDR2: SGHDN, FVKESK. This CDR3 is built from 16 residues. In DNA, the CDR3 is TGTGCCAGCAGCCTCCACCGGGACAGGCTCGTTCACATTCAGTACTTC. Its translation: CASSLHRDRLVHIQYF.

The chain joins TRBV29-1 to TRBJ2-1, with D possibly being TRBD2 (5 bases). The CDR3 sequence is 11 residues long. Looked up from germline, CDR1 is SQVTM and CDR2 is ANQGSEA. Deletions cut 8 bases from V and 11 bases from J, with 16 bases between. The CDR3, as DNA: TGCAGCTCCATATCGAGGGATCAGCAGTTCTTC. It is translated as CSSISRDQQFF.

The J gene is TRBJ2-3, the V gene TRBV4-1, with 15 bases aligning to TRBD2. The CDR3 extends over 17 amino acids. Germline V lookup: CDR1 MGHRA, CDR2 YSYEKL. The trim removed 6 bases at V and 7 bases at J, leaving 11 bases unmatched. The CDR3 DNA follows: TGCGCCAGCAGACCGGGACTAGCGGGAGGTAGCCTTCATACGCAGTATTTT. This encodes CASRPGLAGGSLHTQYF.

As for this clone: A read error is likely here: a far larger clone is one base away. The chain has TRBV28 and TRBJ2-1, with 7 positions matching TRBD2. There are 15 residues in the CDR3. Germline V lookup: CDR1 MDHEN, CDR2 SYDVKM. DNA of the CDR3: TGTGTCAGCAGTAGCCTAGCGGTCTCCTACAATGAGCAGTTCTTC. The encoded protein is CVSSSLAVSYNEQFF.

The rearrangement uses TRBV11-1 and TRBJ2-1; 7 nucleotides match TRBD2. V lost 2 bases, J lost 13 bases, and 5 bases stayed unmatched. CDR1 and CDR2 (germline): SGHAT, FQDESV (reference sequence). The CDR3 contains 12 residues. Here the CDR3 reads CASSLTPGLQFF. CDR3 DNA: TGTGCCAGCAGCTTAACTCCGGGACTACAGTTCTTC.

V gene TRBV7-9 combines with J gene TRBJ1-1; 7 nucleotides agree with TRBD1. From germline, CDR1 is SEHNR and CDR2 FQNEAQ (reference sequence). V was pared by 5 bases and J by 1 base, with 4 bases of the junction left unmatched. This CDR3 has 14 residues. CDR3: CASSPRQGNTEAFF. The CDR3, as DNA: TGTGCCAGCAGCCCCCGACAGGGGAACACTGAAGCTTTCTTT.